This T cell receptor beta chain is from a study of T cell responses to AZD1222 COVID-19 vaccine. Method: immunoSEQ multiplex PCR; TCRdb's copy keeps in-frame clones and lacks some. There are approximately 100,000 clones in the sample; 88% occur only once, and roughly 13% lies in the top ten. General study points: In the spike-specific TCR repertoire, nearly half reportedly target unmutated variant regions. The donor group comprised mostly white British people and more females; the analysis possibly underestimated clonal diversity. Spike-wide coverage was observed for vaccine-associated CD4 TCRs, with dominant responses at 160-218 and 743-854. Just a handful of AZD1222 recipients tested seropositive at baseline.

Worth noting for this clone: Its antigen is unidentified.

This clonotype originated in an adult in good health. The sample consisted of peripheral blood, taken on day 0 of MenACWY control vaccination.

CDR3 in DNA: TGTGCCTGGAGTGTAATGTCCCCCTTAGCGGGATCGGAAAGTGGTGAGCAGTTCTTC. Amino acid sequence: CAWSVMSPLAGSESGEQFF. The chain has TRBV30 and TRBJ2-1; TRBD2 aligns across 8 bases. The V and J ends lost 0 bases and 9 bases, in that order; junction bases with no gene match: 22. Germline V gene sequence: CDR1 GTSNPN, CDR2 SVGIG (reference sequence). The CDR3 is 19 residues long.